This TCR beta chain was obtained from a study of cytomegalovirus exposure and HLA in healthy donors. Whole-study results and caveats: Later on, analysis showed that most CMV-associated TCR beta chains appeared to be HLA-restricted. Being indistinguishable, some V segments were excluded, TRBV6-2 and TRBV6-3 among them. Roughly even sequencing depth across donors was the assumption behind the presence/absence analyses.

The V end lost 6 bases, the J end lost 0 bases, and 11 bases lay between the germline ends. The germline V gene has CDR1 ENHRY and CDR2 SYGVKD. The CDR3 length is 14 residues. Primers for the PCR totalled 60 Vbeta and 13 Jbeta. Original analysis: An analysis performed later counted roughly 80 million unique TCR beta chains (around 9.9 million of them shared). TCRdb keeps only in-frame clones here, not all; method: immunoSEQ multiplex PCR. Clone size and V and J calls were adopted from that table, with D and trimming inferred from the DNA. The sample yields about 220,000 clones, approximately 83% seen once. A note on this clone: Its antigen is unidentified.

The sample comprised PBMCs. This chain joins TRBV10-3 and TRBJ2-5, with D possibly TRBD1 on 6 matching bases. The receptor was isolated from a boy aged 2 to 10 in good health and CMV-seronegative. CDR3 protein: CAISPDSHQETQYF. DNA of the CDR3: TGTGCCATCAGCCCGGACAGTCACCAAGAGACCCAGTACTTC.